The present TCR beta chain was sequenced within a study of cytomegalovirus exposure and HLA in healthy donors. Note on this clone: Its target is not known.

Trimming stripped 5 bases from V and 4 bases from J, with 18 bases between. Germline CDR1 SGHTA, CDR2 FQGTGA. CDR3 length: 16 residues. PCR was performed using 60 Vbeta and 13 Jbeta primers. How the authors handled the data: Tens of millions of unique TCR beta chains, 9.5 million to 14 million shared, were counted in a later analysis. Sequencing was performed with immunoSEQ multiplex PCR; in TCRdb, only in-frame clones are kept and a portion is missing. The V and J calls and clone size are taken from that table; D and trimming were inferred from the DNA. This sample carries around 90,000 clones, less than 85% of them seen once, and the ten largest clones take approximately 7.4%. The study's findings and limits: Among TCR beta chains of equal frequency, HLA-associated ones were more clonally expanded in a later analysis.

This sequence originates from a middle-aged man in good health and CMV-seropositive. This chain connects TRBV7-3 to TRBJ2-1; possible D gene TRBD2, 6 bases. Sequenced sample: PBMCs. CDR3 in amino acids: CASSDMGRGRYNEQFF. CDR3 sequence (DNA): TGTGCCAGCAGCGATATGGGGAGAGGGAGGTACAATGAGCAGTTCTTC.